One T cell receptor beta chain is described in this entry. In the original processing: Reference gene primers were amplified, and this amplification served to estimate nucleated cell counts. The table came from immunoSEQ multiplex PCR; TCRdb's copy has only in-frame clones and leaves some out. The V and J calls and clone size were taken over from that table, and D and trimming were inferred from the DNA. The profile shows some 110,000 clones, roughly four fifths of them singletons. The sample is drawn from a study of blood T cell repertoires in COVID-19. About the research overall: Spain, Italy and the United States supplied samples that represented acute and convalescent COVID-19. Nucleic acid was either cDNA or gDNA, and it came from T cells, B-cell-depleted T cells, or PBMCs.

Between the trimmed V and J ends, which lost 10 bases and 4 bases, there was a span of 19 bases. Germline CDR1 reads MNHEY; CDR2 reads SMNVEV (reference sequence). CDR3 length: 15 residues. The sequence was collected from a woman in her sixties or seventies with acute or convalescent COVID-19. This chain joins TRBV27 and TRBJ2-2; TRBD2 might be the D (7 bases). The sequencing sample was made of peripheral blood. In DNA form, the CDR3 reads TGTGCCACCCTAGGGGGGGCGTCGGTCACCGGGGAGCTGTTTTTT. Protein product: CATLGGASVTGELFF.